One sample yielded the 12 T cell receptor beta chains listed below, sequenced in a study of shared clonotypes between healthy human individuals. TCRdb's copy holds only in-frame clones and misses some; the assay was immunoSEQ multiplex PCR. This sample has 1 million to 1.3 million clones; more than 75% occur once, and the top ten carry under 0.8%. Sample: memory CD4+ T cells from PBMCs. Described subset: CD45RA-negative fraction. These TCRs come from a man aged 18 to 35 in good health. Some clones in this sample may be carry-over from other donors' samples.

CDR3 region: CASSLARPALGTEAFF. The CDR3 nucleotides read TGTGCCAGCAGCTTAGCTCGGCCGGCCCTCGGCACTGAAGCTTTCTTT. The chain joins TRBV7-9 to TRBJ1-1; D gene unclear. Trimming left V 0 bases short and J 4 bases short, with 15 bases between. The CDR3 runs 16 residues. CDR1 is SEHNR and CDR2 is FQNEAQ in the germline V gene (reference sequence).

V usage is TRBV28 and J usage is TRBJ1-5; weak D call: TRBD1 (6 bases). The CDR3 length is 14 residues. V was cut by 2 bases and J by 4 bases, with 9 bases left in between. Germline V gene data show CDR1 as MDHEN and CDR2 as SYDVKM. CDR3 nucleotide sequence: TGTGCCAGCAGTTTACGGACAGAAAATCAGCCCCAGCATTTT. Its translation is CASSLRTENQPQHF.

To note about this clone: The sample carries other DNA sequences with the same CDR3. V and J are TRBV6-6 and TRBJ1-2; 7 nucleotides agree with TRBD1. CDR1 MNHNY and CDR2 SVGAGI come from the germline V gene (reference sequence). This CDR3 region has 15 residues. Losses at the gene ends were 0 bases for V and 0 bases for J; bases not matched to a gene: 1. In nucleotides, the CDR3 is TGTGCCAGCAGTTACTCAGGGGGCCCTAACTATGGCTACACCTTC. It codes for CASSYSGGPNYGYTF.

The chain couples TRBV7-2 to TRBJ1-6; D is uncertain. Trimming removed 0 bases from V and 8 bases from J, with 5 bases in between. The CDR3 loop spans 13 amino acids. Germline V gene lookup returns CDR1 SGHTA and CDR2 FQGNSA. In nucleotides, the CDR3 is TGTGCCAGCAGCTTAGCTATGTATTCACCCCTCCACTTT. Translating it yields CASSLAMYSPLHF.

The chain links TRBV27 to TRBJ1-1, with D maybe TRBD1 (6 bases). Between the trimmed V and J ends, which lost 2 bases and 6 bases, there was a span of 10 bases. The CDR3 loop spans 13 amino acids. Germline V gene data show CDR1 as MNHEY and CDR2 as SMNVEV (reference sequence). The CDR3 loop is CASSLNREAEAFF. In nucleotides, the CDR3 is TGTGCCAGCAGTTTAAACAGGGAGGCTGAAGCTTTCTTT.

The chain is built from TRBV7-2 and TRBJ2-1, with TRBD2 identical over 9 bases. Germline CDR1 reads SGHTA; CDR2 reads FQGNSA. The V gene end was trimmed by 3 bases and the J gene end by 8 bases; junction bases not matched to a gene: 8. This CDR3 region has 15 residues. CDR3 in amino acids: CASSFTGTSTDEQFF. The CDR3 DNA sequence: TGTGCCAGCAGCTTCACCGGGACTAGCACCGATGAGCAGTTCTTC.

V usage is TRBV7-3 and J usage is TRBJ1-2, with 8 nucleotides matching TRBD1. This CDR3 has 15 residues. V lost 5 bases to trimming and J lost 4 bases; unmatched junction nucleotides: 9. In germline, CDR1 is SGHTA, CDR2 FQGTGA. CDR3 sequence: CASSLLGQAVYGYTF. DNA of the CDR3: TGTGCCAGCAGCCTCCTGGGACAGGCCGTCTATGGCTACACCTTC.

The chain has TRBV7-3 and TRBJ2-5, with D unclear. Germline assignment: CDR1 SGHTA and CDR2 FQGTGA. There are 14 residues in the CDR3. The V end lost 0 bases, the J end lost 5 bases, and 10 bases lay between the germline ends. The CDR3 spells CASSLTVGLETQYF. The CDR3 DNA is TGTGCCAGCAGCTTAACCGTAGGTCTGGAGACCCAGTACTTC.

The chain recombines TRBV1 with TRBJ2-7. TRBV1 is a documented pseudogene. The length of the CDR3 is 16 residues. DNA for the CDR3: TGCACCAGCAGCCCCCCCGGGACCGAGAGCTCCTACGAGCAGTACTTC. It translates to CTSSPPGTESSYEQYF.

This chain connects TRBV18 to TRBJ1-4, with no clear D. The germline V gene encodes CDR1 KGHSH and CDR2 LQKENI. The ends were cut back, 3 bases at V and 8 bases at J, with 16 bases in the middle. CDR3 length: 15 amino acids. The DNA of the CDR3 is TGTGCCAGCTCACCGGCACTCACCACCCCCGAAAAACTGTTTTTT. As protein: CASSPALTTPEKLFF. Variable domain in full (rest from reference TRBV18 and TRBJ1-4): NAGVMQNPRHLVRRRGQEARLRCSPMKGHSHVYWYRQLPEEGLKFMVYLQKENIIDESGMPKERFSAEFPKEGPSILRIQQVVRGDSAAYFCASSPALTTPEKLFFGSGTQLSVL.

Regarding this clone: Other DNA sequences in the same sample also yield this CDR3. The chain combines TRBV7-2 with TRBJ2-1; 10 nucleotides line up with TRBD2. The CDR3 is 15 residues long. The trim removed 2 bases at V and 2 bases at J, leaving 0 bases unmatched. Germline loops: CDR1 SGHTA, CDR2 FQGNSA. DNA of the CDR3: TGTGCCAGCAGCTTAACTAGCGGGACCTACAATGAGCAGTTCTTC. As protein: CASSLTSGTYNEQFF. Variable domain in full (rest from reference TRBV7-2 and TRBJ2-1): GAGVSQSPSNKVTEKGKDVELRCDPISGHTALYWYRQSLGQGLEFLIYFQGNSAPDKSGLPSDRFSAERTGGSVSTLTIQRTQQEDSAVYLCASSLTSGTYNEQFFGPGTRLTVL.

The chain joins TRBV28 to TRBJ2-7, with a possible D match to TRBD2 (5 bases). This CDR3 has 15 amino acids. Germline CDR1 reads MDHEN; CDR2 reads SYDVKM. The V end was cut by 4 bases, the J end by 3 bases, with 16 bases between. CDR3 coding DNA: TGTGCCAGCAGTTCCTCGACTATTACTCTCTACGAGCAGTACTTC. Encoded protein: CASSSSTITLYEQYF.